Presented here are 11 T cell receptor beta chains from one specimen sequenced in a study of T cell changes during pregnancy in multiple sclerosis. TCRdb keeps only in-frame clones here, not all; method: immunoSEQ multiplex PCR. The profile shows about 33,000 clones, roughly 90% of them singletons. The specimen comprised CD4+ T cells from peripheral blood mononuclear cells, sampled in the second trimester of pregnancy. These receptors all stem from a female donor in good health, enrolled as a control in a pregnancy study.

The V gene is TRBV18, the J gene TRBJ2-1; 9 bases match TRBD1. The V segment lost 3 bases and the J segment 8 bases; nucleotides outside the gene matches: 5. The CDR3 runs 14 residues. Germline CDR1 KGHSH, CDR2 LQKENI. Here the CDR3 reads CASSPGQGIHEQFF. As DNA, the CDR3 is TGTGCCAGCTCACCGGGACAGGGTATCCATGAGCAGTTCTTC. Combining the CDR3 with reference TRBV18 and TRBJ2-1 gives the whole variable domain NAGVMQNPRHLVRRRGQEARLRCSPMKGHSHVYWYRQLPEEGLKFMVYLQKENIIDESGMPKERFSAEFPKEGPSILRIQQVVRGDSAAYFCASSPGQGIHEQFFGPGTRLTVL.

V gene TRBV10-2 combines with J gene TRBJ1-4; TRBD1 aligns across 8 bases. J was trimmed by 8 bases and V by 6 bases; bases with no gene match: 5. The CDR3 contains 13 residues. The germline gives CDR1 WSHSY, CDR2 SAAADI. The CDR3 protein is CASSPRTGEKLFF. The CDR3 DNA reads TGCGCCAGCAGCCCGAGGACAGGGGAAAAACTGTTTTTT.

V gene TRBV6-5 combines with J gene TRBJ1-1, with D perhaps matching TRBD1 (6 bases). V was cut by 0 bases and J by 2 bases, with 13 bases left in between. Germline-derived CDR1 and CDR2 are MNHEY and SVGAGI. CDR3 size: 16 residues. The CDR3 bases are TGTGCCAGCAGTTACTCGGCCAGGGGACAAAACACTGAAGCTTTCTTT. Translation: CASSYSARGQNTEAFF.

This chain joins TRBV5-5 and TRBJ2-7; D may be TRBD1 (6 bases). This CDR3 region has 15 residues. Deletions cut 1 base from V and 0 bases from J, with 11 bases between. Germline V lookup: CDR1 SGHKS, CDR2 YYEKEE (reference sequence). The CDR3 DNA reads TGTGCCAGCAGCTTGACAGGGCTTAGCTCCTACGAGCAGTACTTC. Its translation: CASSLTGLSSYEQYF.

This chain links TRBV21-1 with TRBJ2-3; the tabulated D call, TRBD2, remains unverified against the DNA. TRBV21-1 is a documented pseudogene. The CDR3 loop spans 20 amino acids. The CDR3, as DNA: TGTGCCAGCAGCAAAAGGGGGGCCACTAGCGGGAGGGAAGGCACAGATACGCAGTATTTT. This encodes CASSKRGATSGREGTDTQYF.

This chain uses TRBV9 with TRBJ2-7; D possibly corresponds to TRBD2 (5 bases). Germline V gene data show CDR1 as SGDLS and CDR2 as YYNGEE. This CDR3 comprises 14 residues. Trimming cost V 0 bases and J 0 bases, with 7 bases left between them. In DNA, the CDR3 is TGTGCCAGCAGCGTAGAAGGGAGCTCCTACGAGCAGTACTTC. This gives the protein CASSVEGSSYEQYF.

The chain is built from TRBV7-9 and TRBJ1-4, with 11 positions matching TRBD1. The V gene's germline CDR1 is SEHNR and CDR2 FQNEAQ (reference sequence). With 4 bases clipped from V and 7 bases from J, the junction kept 5 bases outside the gene matches. CDR3 length equals 15 residues. The CDR3 loop reads CASSYPGQGGEKLFF. The CDR3 DNA reads TGTGCCAGCAGCTACCCGGGACAGGGGGGTGAAAAACTGTTTTTT.

The rearrangement uses TRBV7-2 and TRBJ2-7, with TRBD1 as a possible D gene (5 bases). The V and J ends lost 1 base and 7 bases respectively, with 14 bases between them. The CDR3 covers 14 residues. Germline CDR1 reads SGHTA; CDR2 reads FQGNSA. For the CDR3, the DNA is TGTGCCAGCAGCTTAGAAGTAGGCAGGGCTGAGCAGTACTTC. Protein sequence: CASSLEVGRAEQYF.

The rearrangement joins TRBV21-1 to TRBJ2-1; the D call TRBD2 from the table was never checked on the DNA. TRBV21-1 is a known pseudogene. This CDR3 region has 14 residues. CDR3 sequence: CAGALAGGHGEQFF. CDR3 bases: TGTGCCGGGGCCTTAGCGGGAGGGCACGGTGAGCAGTTCTTC.

The chain links TRBV5-8 to TRBJ1-5, with D possibly TRBD1 on 6 matching bases. Germline CDR1 is SGHTS and CDR2 is YDEGEE. Between the trimmed V and J ends, which lost 4 bases and 2 bases, there was a span of 16 bases. This CDR3 is 16 amino acids long. Here the CDR3 reads CASSPGGGLGNQPQHF. The CDR3 DNA follows: TGTGCCAGCAGCCCCGGGGGGGGGCTGGGCAATCAGCCCCAGCATTTT.

The chain links TRBV19 to TRBJ2-6; 9 nucleotides line up with TRBD1. The germline gives CDR1 LNHDA, CDR2 SQIVND (reference sequence). Unmatched junction bases numbered 1, after V lost 4 bases and J lost 0 bases. This CDR3 comprises 16 residues. In DNA, the CDR3 is TGTGCCAGTAGTAGGGACAGGGCCTCTGGGGCCAACGTCCTGACTTTC. Translating gives CASSRDRASGANVLTF.